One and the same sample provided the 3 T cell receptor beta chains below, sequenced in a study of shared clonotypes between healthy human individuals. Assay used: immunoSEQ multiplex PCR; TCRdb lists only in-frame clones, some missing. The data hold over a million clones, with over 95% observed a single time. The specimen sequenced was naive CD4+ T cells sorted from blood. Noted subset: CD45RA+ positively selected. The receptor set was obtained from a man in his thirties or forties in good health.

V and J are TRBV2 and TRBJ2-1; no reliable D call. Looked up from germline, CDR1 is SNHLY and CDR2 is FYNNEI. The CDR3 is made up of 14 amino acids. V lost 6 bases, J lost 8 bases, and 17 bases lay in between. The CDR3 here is CASRTPKGFDEQFF. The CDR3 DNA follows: TGTGCCAGCAGGACGCCTAAAGGGTTCGATGAGCAGTTCTTC.

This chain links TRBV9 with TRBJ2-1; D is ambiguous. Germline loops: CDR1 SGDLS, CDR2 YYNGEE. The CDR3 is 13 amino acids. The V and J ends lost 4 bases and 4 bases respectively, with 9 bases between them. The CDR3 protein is CASSPLDYNEQFF. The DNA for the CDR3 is TGTGCCAGCAGCCCCTTGGATTACAATGAGCAGTTCTTC.

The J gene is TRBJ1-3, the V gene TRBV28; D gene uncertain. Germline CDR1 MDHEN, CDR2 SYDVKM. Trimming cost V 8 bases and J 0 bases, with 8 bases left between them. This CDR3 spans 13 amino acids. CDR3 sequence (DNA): TGTGCCAGCTCTCGGCACTCTGGAAACACCATATATTTT. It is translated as CASSRHSGNTIYF.